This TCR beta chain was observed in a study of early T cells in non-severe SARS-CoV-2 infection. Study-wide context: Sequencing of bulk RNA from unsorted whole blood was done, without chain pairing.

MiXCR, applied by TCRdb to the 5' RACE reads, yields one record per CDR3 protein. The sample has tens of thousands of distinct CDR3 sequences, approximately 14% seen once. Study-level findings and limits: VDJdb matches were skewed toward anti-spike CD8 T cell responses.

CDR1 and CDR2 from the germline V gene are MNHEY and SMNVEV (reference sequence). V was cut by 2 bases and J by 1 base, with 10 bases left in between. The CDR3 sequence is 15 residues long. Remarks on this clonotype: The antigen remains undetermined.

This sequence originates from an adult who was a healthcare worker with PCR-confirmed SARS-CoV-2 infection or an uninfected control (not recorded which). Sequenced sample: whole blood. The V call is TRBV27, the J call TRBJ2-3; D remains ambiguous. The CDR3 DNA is TGTGCCAGCAGTTTACGGAAATCTGGCACAGATACGCAGTATTTT. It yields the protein CASSLRKSGTDTQYF.